This T cell receptor beta chain was observed in a study of T cell repertoires in aging, cancer and after chemotherapy. Multiplex touch-down PCR with TRB-A/B primers amplified rearranged V-D-J TRB sequences. In TCRdb, the multiplex PCR reads were re-called with MiXCR into one record per CDR3 protein. The table includes about 2,000 distinct CDR3 sequences, more than 25% detected once. This CDR3 is built from 13 residues. V shed 3 bases and J shed 8 bases, with 13 bases lying between them. Germline CDR1 SQVTM, CDR2 ANQGSEA. Peripheral blood genomic DNA, not sorted cells or RNA, was the template. This clonotype is judged large (0.1 to 1%).

The chain uses TRBV29-1 and TRBJ1-4, with D uncertain. The sequencing input was blood. This clonotype was obtained from a human donor with a solid tumor. CDR3 loop: CSVEVGRKEKLFF. Written as DNA, the CDR3 is TGCAGCGTTGAGGTGGGCAGGAAGGAAAAACTGTTTTTT.